This entry describes one T cell receptor beta chain. The CDR3 is made up of 14 amino acids. V was pared by 2 bases and J by 4 bases, with 8 bases between. Per germline, CDR1 MNHEY and CDR2 SMNVEV (reference sequence). The assay was immunoSEQ multiplex PCR, and TCRdb's table has in-frame clones only and misses some. The repertoire has 150,000 to 200,000 clones, about nine tenths of them found once; the top ten carry approximately 10%. This sample stems from a study of blood T cell repertoires in COVID-19. As for the study in general: T cells, B-cell-depleted T cells, or PBMCs supplied cDNA or gDNA.

This receptor was taken from a woman aged 55-70 years with COVID-19, enrolled during active disease. The rearrangement uses TRBV27 and TRBJ2-2; D may be TRBD1 (5 bases). The specimen sequenced was peripheral blood. The CDR3: CASSLVQATGELFF. The CDR3 nucleotides read TGTGCCAGCAGTTTAGTACAGGCCACCGGGGAGCTGTTTTTT.